This T cell receptor beta chain was obtained from a study of CD8 T cells in Susac syndrome. Concerning this clonotype itself: Its antigen is unknown.

Reverse transcription of about 0.5 to 1 ug RNA used random hexamers. The amplification used immunoSEQ multiplex PCR on TCR beta CDR3; it spanned 54 Vbeta and 13 Jbeta. TCRdb itself ran the immunoSEQ multiplex PCR reads through MiXCR, one entry per CDR3 protein. The sample has some 200,000 distinct CDR3 sequences, about 94% seen once. Study-wide results and caveats: The study acknowledged a relatively small number of individuals in its TCR sequencing and HLA analysis.

TCR beta from blood CD8+ and CD4+ T cells was sequenced. The TEMRA cells underwent FACS enrichment, while the CD8+ and CD4+ T cells underwent negative isolation. This TCR was sampled from a human donor with multiple sclerosis. Sequenced: CD8+ T cells from PBMCs.

The CDR3 here is CASSVGAGEAYEQYF. The CDR3 DNA follows: TGTGCCAGCAGCGTAGGGGCGGGAGAGGCTTACGAGCAGTACTTC. The chain couples TRBV9 to TRBJ2-7, with TRBD2 matching over 7 bases. CDR1 SGDLS and CDR2 YYNGEE come from the germline V gene. The ends lost 0 bases at V and 4 bases at J; junction bases unmatched: 7. The CDR3 consists of 15 residues.